This T cell receptor (beta chain) was found in a study of immune evolution from preneoplasia to lung adenocarcinoma. Some clones are missing from TCRdb's copy, which holds only in-frame ones; the method was immunoSEQ multiplex PCR. The sample records 6,500 to 7,500 clones, 70% to 80% being singletons. Findings and limits, study-wide: Normal lung had highest clonality; later lesions appeared denser, more diverse.

This clone was seen more than once but under ten times. Its antigen is undetermined. Patient tissue came from resections in Japan or China, 2014–2017. Two lung cancer pathologists independently confirmed each histologic diagnosis. After pathologic assessment, macro-dissection selected premalignant or tumor cells for extraction. Looked up from germline, CDR1 is MNHEY and CDR2 is SMNVEV (reference sequence). Trimming pared 4 bases from V and 0 bases from J, leaving 10 bases between. The CDR3 extends over 15 amino acids. The clonotype comes from a person between 35 and 49 years old with lung adenocarcinoma. The gene calls are TRBV27 and TRBJ1-5, with TRBD1 as a possible D gene (5 bases). Sequencing used FFPE invasive lung adenocarcinoma tissue. The CDR3 loop reads CASSWAGNSNQPQHF. CDR3 nucleotide sequence: TGTGCCAGCAGTTGGGCAGGGAATAGCAATCAGCCCCAGCATTTT.